This entry concerns a single T cell receptor beta chain. V was clipped by 3 bases and J by 3 bases, with 11 bases between them. The germline V gene encodes CDR1 MNHEY and CDR2 SMNVEV (reference sequence). This CDR3 has 15 residues. These data are taken from a study of blood T cell repertoires in COVID-19. Overall study context: Sources were T cells, B-cell-depleted T cells, or PBMCs; the material itself was cDNA or gDNA.

Under the authors' procedure: Estimates of nucleated cell counts were drawn from the amplification of reference gene primers. Data came from immunoSEQ multiplex PCR; TCRdb stores just in-frame clones and leaves some out. V, J and clone size are those of that table, while D and trimming were read from the DNA. The table includes approximately 120,000 clones, roughly nine tenths detected once. The TCR was taken from a man in his fifties with COVID-19, enrolled during active disease. The chain employs TRBV27 and TRBJ2-2; D may be TRBD2 (7 bases). Input material: peripheral blood. CDR3 amino acids: CASSLGRGDTGELFF. DNA for the CDR3: TGTGCCAGCAGTTTGGGGAGGGGGGACACCGGGGAGCTGTTTTTT.